These T cell receptor beta chains were read from a single sample in a study of control samples from healthy donors and cancer patients. Data came from immunoSEQ multiplex PCR; TCRdb stores just in-frame clones and leaves some out. This sample has 95,000 to 130,000 clones, with roughly nine tenths found just once. What was sequenced was PBMCs. These receptors all stem from a woman between 45 and 60 years old with colorectal cancer. Each CDR3 is given with its conserved first and last residue.

v_call | cdr3_aa
TRBV10-3 | CAIKPTEMNTEAFF
TRBV24-1 | CATSEPRGSGANVLTF
TRBV19 | CASSIGSREGYTF
TRBV18 | CASSPGTGGSQPQHF
TRBV2 | CASSETSYEQYF
TRBV14 | CASSPIAGHQETQYF
TRBV2 | CASRTGFGNSPLHF
TRBV30 | CAWSPEYGYTF
TRBV28 | CASTWGRLNTGELFF
TRBV4-1 | CASSQDSTGLFATNEKLFF
TRBV5-1 | CASSPGLYEQYF
TRBV30 | CAFERTYGYTF
TRBV12-5 | CASGPRGGTDQPQHF
TRBV28 | CASSWTSGRDTQYF
TRBV7-3 | CASSRDRGETQYF
TRBV9 | CASTKGRGSYNEQFF